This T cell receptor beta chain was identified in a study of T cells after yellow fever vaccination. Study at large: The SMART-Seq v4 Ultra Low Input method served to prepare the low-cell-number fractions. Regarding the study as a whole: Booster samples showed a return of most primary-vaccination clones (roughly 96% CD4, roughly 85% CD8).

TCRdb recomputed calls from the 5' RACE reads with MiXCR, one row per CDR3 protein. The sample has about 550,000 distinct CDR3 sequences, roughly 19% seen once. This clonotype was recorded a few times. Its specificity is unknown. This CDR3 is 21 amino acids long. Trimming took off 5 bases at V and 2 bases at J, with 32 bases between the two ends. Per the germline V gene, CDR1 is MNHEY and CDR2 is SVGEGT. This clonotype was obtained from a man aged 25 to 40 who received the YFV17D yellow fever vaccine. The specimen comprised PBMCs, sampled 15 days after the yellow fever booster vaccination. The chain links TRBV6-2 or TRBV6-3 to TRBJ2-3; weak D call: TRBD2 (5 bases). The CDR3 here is CASSTPSSFSVGVSHTDTQYF. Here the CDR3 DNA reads TGTGCCAGCAGTACTCCCTCCTCCTTTAGTGTGGGAGTGTCCCACACAGATACGCAGTATTTT.